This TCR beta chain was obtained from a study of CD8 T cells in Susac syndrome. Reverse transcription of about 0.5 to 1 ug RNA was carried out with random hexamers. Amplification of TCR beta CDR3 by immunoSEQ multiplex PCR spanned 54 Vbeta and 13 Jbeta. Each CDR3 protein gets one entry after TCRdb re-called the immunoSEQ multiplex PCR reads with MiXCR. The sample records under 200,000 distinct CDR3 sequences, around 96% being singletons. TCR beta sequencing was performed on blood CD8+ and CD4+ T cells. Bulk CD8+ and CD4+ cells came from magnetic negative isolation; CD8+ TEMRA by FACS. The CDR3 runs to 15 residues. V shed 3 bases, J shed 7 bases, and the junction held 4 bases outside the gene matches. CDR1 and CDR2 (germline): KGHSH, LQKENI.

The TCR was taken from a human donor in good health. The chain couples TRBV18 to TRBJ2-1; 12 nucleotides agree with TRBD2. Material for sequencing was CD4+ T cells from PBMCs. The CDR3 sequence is CASSPASGGANEQFF. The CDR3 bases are TGTGCCAGCTCACCGGCTAGCGGGGGGGCGAATGAGCAGTTCTTC.